Presented here are 32 T cell receptor beta chains from one specimen sequenced in a study of cytomegalovirus exposure and HLA in healthy donors. The study ran its PCR with 60 Vbeta and 13 Jbeta primers. Sequenced by immunoSEQ multiplex PCR; TCRdb stores in-frame clones only, minus some. The sample table sets out over 75,000 clones. Sequenced input: PBMCs. Every receptor here comes from a girl aged 10-17 years in good health and CMV-seropositive.

This chain links TRBV5-1 with TRBJ1-2, with D perhaps matching TRBD1 (6 bases). There are 17 residues in the CDR3. The V gene's germline CDR1 is SGHRS and CDR2 YFSETQ. V lost 0 bases, J lost 2 bases, and 17 bases lay in between. Here the CDR3 reads CASSLEGTRPPNYGYTF. The DNA of the CDR3 is TGCGCCAGCAGCTTGGAGGGGACACGTCCGCCCAACTATGGCTACACCTTC.

This chain connects TRBV5-1 to TRBJ2-5; D gene ambiguous. The V gene's germline CDR1 is SGHRS and CDR2 YFSETQ. Trimming cost V 2 bases and J 1 base, with 9 bases left between them. The CDR3 consists of 14 residues. The CDR3 DNA reads as TGCGCCAGCAGCTTAGTCAGCGCCCAAGAGACCCAGTACTTC. Its translation is CASSLVSAQETQYF. The full variable domain, in which reference TRBV5-1 and TRBJ2-5 provide the parts outside the CDR3, is KAGVTQTPRYLIKTRGQQVTLSCSPISGHRSVSWYQQTPGQGLQFLFEYFSETQRNKGNFPGRFSGRQFSNSRSEMNVSTLELGDSALYLCASSLVSAQETQYFGPGTRLLVL.

The chain combines TRBV10-3 with TRBJ2-7; weak D call: TRBD1 (5 bases). The ends were cut back, 2 bases at V and 4 bases at J, with 6 bases in the middle. This CDR3 has 12 amino acids. CDR1 and CDR2 (germline): ENHRY, SYGVKD. CDR3 protein: CAISEQGYEQYF. CDR3 sequence (DNA): TGTGCCATCAGTGAGCAGGGATACGAGCAGTACTTC.

This chain uses TRBV4-2 with TRBJ2-1, with D possibly matching TRBD1 (5 bases). Trimming took 1 base from V and 8 from J, leaving 12 bases between them. This CDR3 has 14 amino acids. Germline lookup yields CDR1 LGHNA and CDR2 YNFKEQ. CDR3: CASSQVSQDDEQFF. In nucleotides, the CDR3 is TGTGCCAGCAGCCAAGTTTCACAGGACGATGAGCAGTTCTTC.

The CDR3 protein is CSTERGGSEAFF. The CDR3 bases are TGCAGCACTGAAAGGGGCGGCTCTGAAGCTTTCTTT. The chain links TRBV29-1 to TRBJ1-1; tentatively, D is TRBD1 (5 bases). The CDR3 is made up of 12 amino acids. Germline CDR1 reads SQVTM; CDR2 reads ANQGSEA. The V and J ends lost 8 bases and 6 bases respectively, with 16 bases between them.

A word on this clone: The germline gene is not matched at one end of the junction; a read error may be the cause. This chain uses TRBV30 with TRBJ1-5; a possible D gene is TRBD1 (6 bases). The CDR3 contains 15 residues. Germline V gene data show CDR1 as GTSNPN and CDR2 as SVGIG (reference sequence). CDR3 coding DNA: TGTGCCGGGAGCGGGGGGGCAGGGGCCAGTCAGCCCCAGCATTTT. Protein product: CAGSGGAGASQPQHF.

CDR3 in DNA: TGCGCCAGCCCCGGGAGAGAATACGAGCAGTACGTC. This translates into CASPGREYEQYV. The chain recombines TRBV10-1 with TRBJ2-7; tentatively, D is TRBD2 (6 bases). Germline assignment: CDR1 WNHNN and CDR2 SYGVQD (reference sequence). CDR3 length: 12 amino acids. Trimming took off 8 bases at V and 4 bases at J, with 12 bases between the two ends.

This chain joins TRBV9 and TRBJ2-3; D is unresolved. Per the germline V gene, CDR1 is SGDLS and CDR2 is YYNGEE. V lost 4 bases, J lost 3 bases, and 9 bases lay in between. There are 13 residues in the CDR3. CDR3 coding DNA: TGTGCCAGCAGCCCTCACTTGACAGATACGCAGTATTTT. Its protein product is CASSPHLTDTQYF.

The gene calls are TRBV14 and TRBJ2-5; 11 nucleotides align to TRBD2. After removal of 5 bases from V and 5 bases from J, the junction contained 10 bases not matched to a gene. The CDR3 has 16 residues. The germline CDR1 and CDR2 sequences are SGHDN and FVKESK. CDR3 amino acids: CASSIPIAGGLETQYF. CDR3 in DNA: TGTGCCAGCAGCATTCCCATAGCGGGGGGGCTGGAGACCCAGTACTTC.

The V call is TRBV7-8, the J call TRBJ1-1, with 8 bases aligning to TRBD1. Looked up from germline, CDR1 is SGHVS and CDR2 is FQNEAQ. The CDR3 contains 16 residues. With 5 bases clipped from V and 1 base from J, the junction kept 9 bases outside the gene matches. Here the CDR3 DNA reads TGTGCCAGCAGCATCCGACAGGGGATCGAGAACACTGAAGCTTTCTTT. As protein: CASSIRQGIENTEAFF.

The genes are TRBV6-6 and TRBJ2-1; 7 bases are shared with TRBD1. The germline V gene has CDR1 MNHNY and CDR2 SVGAGI (reference sequence). This CDR3 has 15 residues. V lost 5 bases to trimming and J lost 2 bases; unmatched junction nucleotides: 6. Written as DNA, the CDR3 is TGTGCCAGCAGTCTCGACAGGGACCCCTACAATGAGCAGTTCTTC. Translated: CASSLDRDPYNEQFF.

The rearrangement uses TRBV7-2 and TRBJ1-2; possible D gene TRBD1, 6 bases. Trimming cost V 3 bases and J 1 base, with 15 bases left between them. The CDR3 has 16 residues. Per germline, CDR1 SGHTA and CDR2 FQGNSA. CDR3 nucleotides: TGTGCCAGCAGCTTTCCCCAAACAGGGCTTAACTATGGCTACACCTTC. This sequence encodes CASSFPQTGLNYGYTF.

The V call is TRBV2, the J call TRBJ1-1, with a tentative D call TRBD1 (6 bases). With 4 bases removed from V and 3 bases from J, the gap between germline ends came to 18 bases. The germline V gene has CDR1 SNHLY and CDR2 FYNNEI. CDR3 length equals 16 residues. CDR3 sequence: CASSGNPVDSDTEAFF. In DNA, the CDR3 is TGTGCCAGCAGTGGGAACCCCGTGGACAGTGACACTGAAGCTTTCTTT.

The genes are TRBV19 and TRBJ1-1; TRBD1 might be the D (5 bases). The ends were cut back, 6 bases at V and 5 bases at J, with 13 bases in the middle. Germline V gene data show CDR1 as LNHDA and CDR2 as SQIVND (reference sequence). The length of the CDR3 is 13 residues. The CDR3 DNA reads as TGTGCCAGTAGCAAAACGGGGGAGACTGAAGCTTTCTTT. The encoded protein is CASSKTGETEAFF.

CDR3 region: CASTVAGLRTDTQYF. The DNA of the CDR3 is TGTGCCAGCACGGTAGCGGGCCTTAGGACAGATACGCAGTATTTT. The rearrangement links TRBV6-6 to TRBJ2-3; 7 bases line up with TRBD2. V dropped 7 bases and J dropped 3; count of bases not matched to a gene: 10. The CDR3 length is 15 residues. Germline V gives CDR1 MNHNY, CDR2 SVGAGI (reference sequence).

J is TRBJ1-1 and V is TRBV6-1; D is possibly TRBD1 (5 bases). V was cut by 5 bases and J by 4 bases, with 14 bases left in between. The V gene's germline CDR1 is MNHNS and CDR2 SASEGT. The CDR3 length is 14 residues. The CDR3 here is CASSFNWGLTEAFF. The CDR3, as DNA: TGTGCCAGCAGTTTTAACTGGGGACTCACTGAAGCTTTCTTT.

The rearrangement joins TRBV7-9 to TRBJ2-2; a possible D gene is TRBD2 (6 bases). CDR3 length equals 15 residues. The germline gives CDR1 SEHNR, CDR2 FQNEAQ (reference sequence). V lost 5 bases and J 1 base, leaving 11 bases between the germline ends. CDR3: CASSPAGLNTGELFF. CDR3 in DNA: TGTGCCAGCAGCCCCGCGGGGTTGAACACCGGGGAGCTGTTTTTT.

V usage is TRBV9 and J usage is TRBJ1-5, with 10 bases fitting TRBD1. CDR1 and CDR2 (germline): SGDLS, YYNGEE. V lost 3 bases, J lost 3 bases, and 0 bases stayed unmatched. The CDR3 runs 14 residues. CDR3 bases: TGTGCCAGCAGCGGACAGGGGGCCAATCAGCCCCAGCATTTT. Amino acids: CASSGQGANQPQHF.

The rearrangement links TRBV4-3 to TRBJ2-7, with D possibly being TRBD2 (6 bases). The CDR3 loop spans 15 amino acids. Germline V gene sequence: CDR1 LGHNA, CDR2 YSLEER. V was pared by 5 bases and J by 0 bases, with 14 bases between. The CDR3 spells CASSYVAGGSYEQYF. DNA of the CDR3: TGCGCCAGCAGCTATGTCGCCGGGGGCTCCTACGAGCAGTACTTC.

The chain links TRBV2 to TRBJ2-5; D is perhaps TRBD1 (7 bases). The V and J ends lost 1 base and 1 base respectively, with 10 bases between them. The CDR3 sequence is 15 residues long. Germline V gives CDR1 SNHLY, CDR2 FYNNEI. CDR3 DNA sequence: TGTGCCAGCAGTGAAGGCGGGACAGCCCAAGAGACCCAGTACTTC. Amino acids: CASSEGGTAQETQYF.

The rearrangement joins TRBV11-2 to TRBJ2-2, with D tentatively TRBD1 (5 bases). V was clipped by 2 bases and J by 7 bases, with 11 bases between them. This CDR3 comprises 14 residues. In germline, CDR1 is SGHAT, CDR2 FQNNGV. The chain's CDR3 is CASSLPPQGGELFF. The CDR3 bases are TGTGCCAGCAGCTTACCCCCCCAGGGCGGGGAGCTGTTTTTT.

This chain connects TRBV19 to TRBJ1-4; D is unclear. CDR3 length: 14 amino acids. V was cut by 3 bases and J by 0 bases, with 5 bases left in between. From germline, CDR1 is LNHDA and CDR2 SQIVND (reference sequence). CDR3 sequence reads: CASSMGATNEKLFF. CDR3 DNA: TGTGCCAGTAGTATGGGAGCAACTAATGAAAAACTGTTTTTT.

V gene TRBV4-3 combines with J gene TRBJ1-1; D may be TRBD1 (6 bases). Germline CDR1 LGHNA, CDR2 YSLEER. V lost 5 bases and J 4 bases, leaving 14 bases between the germline ends. The CDR3 is 14 amino acids. The DNA for the CDR3 is TGCGCCAGCAGCGTAACCCTGGACAGCACTGAAGCTTTCTTT. It codes for CASSVTLDSTEAFF.

The chain uses TRBV7-8 and TRBJ1-5, with D possibly TRBD1 on 6 matching bases. CDR1 and CDR2 from the germline V gene are SGHVS and FQNEAQ. CDR3 size: 15 residues. Trimming left V 5 bases short and J 8 bases short, with 19 bases between. The CDR3 DNA sequence: TGTGCCAGCAGCCAAAGGACAGCAACGAGGGAGCCCCAGCATTTT. This codes for CASSQRTATREPQHF.

V gene TRBV7-2 combines with J gene TRBJ2-2, with 9 bases that match TRBD2. The germline CDR1 and CDR2 sequences are SGHTA and FQGNSA. After removal of 5 bases from V and 6 bases from J, the junction contained 10 bases not matched to a gene. The CDR3 covers 16 residues. DNA of the CDR3: TGTGCCAGCAGCACCGTTTCCGGGACTAGCCCCGGGGAGCTGTTTTTT. Translated, it gives CASSTVSGTSPGELFF.

The CDR3 reads CSDPDRGSTGATYEQYF. CDR3 DNA: TGCAGCGACCCGGACAGGGGATCAACCGGGGCCACCTACGAGCAGTACTTC. The chain links TRBV29-1 to TRBJ2-7; 9 bases line up with TRBD1. CDR1 SQVTM and CDR2 ANQGSEA come from the germline V gene. This CDR3 spans 17 amino acids. V trimming: 7 bases; J trimming: 2 bases; junction bases outside the gene matches: 18.

The CDR3 nucleotides read TGTGCCAGTAGTCCCCGTTATCGGTCCTACGAGCAGTACTTC. This encodes CASSPRYRSYEQYF. The rearrangement links TRBV19 to TRBJ2-7; D not resolved. Germline V gives CDR1 LNHDA, CDR2 SQIVND (reference sequence). The CDR3 is 14 amino acids. Deletions cut 5 bases from V and 1 base from J, with 12 bases between.

This chain uses TRBV18 with TRBJ2-7; 10 bases are a match to TRBD1. Germline assignment: CDR1 KGHSH and CDR2 LQKENI. The CDR3 is 18 residues long. The V segment lost 0 bases and the J segment 4 bases; nucleotides outside the gene matches: 12. This CDR3 reads CASSPPLARQGARYEQYF. CDR3 sequence (DNA): TGTGCCAGCTCACCACCCCTTGCCAGACAGGGGGCAAGATACGAGCAGTACTTC.

The chain employs TRBV4-2 and TRBJ2-5, with D perhaps TRBD2 (6 bases). Germline CDR1 LGHNA, CDR2 YNFKEQ. The V gene lost 0 bases and the J gene lost 1 base, with 9 bases spanning the gap. The CDR3 covers 15 residues. The CDR3 sequence: CASSQEPGSQETQYF. The DNA of the CDR3 is TGTGCCAGCAGCCAAGAGCCCGGGAGCCAAGAGACCCAGTACTTC.

The chain is built from TRBV7-2 and TRBJ1-4; 7 bases are shared with TRBD1. The CDR3 extends over 15 amino acids. J lost 8 bases, V lost 1 base, and 7 bases had no gene match. CDR1 is SGHTA and CDR2 is FQGNSA in the germline V gene. The DNA for the CDR3 is TGTGCCAGCAGCTTAGGCCGACAGGGTGGGGAAAAACTGTTTTTT. Its protein product is CASSLGRQGGEKLFF.

The chain combines TRBV5-1 with TRBJ2-5; D unclear. Between the trimmed V and J ends, which lost 0 bases and 5 bases, there was a span of 11 bases. The CDR3 runs 14 residues. Germline V CDR1 and CDR2: SGHRS, YFSETQ. The CDR3, as DNA: TGCGCCAGCAGCTTGGCCCCAGTGTCGGAGACCCAGTACTTC. Translating it yields CASSLAPVSETQYF.

The V gene is TRBV7-2, the J gene TRBJ2-3, with TRBD1 identical over 8 bases. The germline V gene encodes CDR1 SGHTA and CDR2 FQGNSA. The ends lost 5 bases at V and 2 bases at J; junction bases unmatched: 6. The CDR3 runs to 15 residues. CDR3 residues: CASSLADRATDTQYF. CDR3 nucleotide sequence: TGTGCCAGCAGCCTTGCGGACAGGGCCACAGATACGCAGTATTTT.